This T cell receptor beta chain was captured in a study of blood T cell repertoires in COVID-19. Looking at the study overall: Nucleic acid was either cDNA or gDNA, and it came from T cells, B-cell-depleted T cells, or PBMCs.

Data came from immunoSEQ multiplex PCR; TCRdb stores just in-frame clones and leaves some out. Found here are almost 250,000 clones, about 87% of them singletons; the top ten hold under 2%. This CDR3 comprises 14 residues. With 1 base removed from V and 7 bases from J, the gap between germline ends came to 14 bases. Germline V gives CDR1 SGHRS, CDR2 YFSETQ. This clone was counted between two and nine times. The specimen sequenced was PBMCs or T cells enriched from blood (not recorded which). The rearrangement links TRBV5-1 to TRBJ1-2; perhaps TRBD1 as D (5 bases). The source is a woman in her forties or fifties who had recovered from COVID-19. The chain's CDR3 is CASSLRGQNFGYTF. In DNA form, the CDR3 reads TGCGCCAGCAGCTTGCGCGGACAAAATTTTGGCTACACCTTC.